This T cell receptor beta chain was documented in a study of PD-L1 blockade in urothelial cancer. Looking at the study overall: Samples came from 3 weeks, at the second dose, and 6 weeks into treatment. Counts from blood samples showed a median of 141,255 T cells.

The method was immunoSEQ multiplex PCR; TCRdb's version includes in-frame clones alone and lacks a portion of them. The sample records approximately 70,000 clones, roughly 84% being singletons. Time point denoted: pretreatment peripheral blood. Patient sample counts ranged from 1 to 8, pretreatment and on-treatment. The germline V gene has CDR1 MNHNS and CDR2 SASEGT. CDR3 length equals 16 residues. V was pared by 4 bases and J by 3 bases, with 5 bases of the junction left unmatched. The V gene is TRBV6-1, the J gene TRBJ2-5; 13 bases map to TRBD2. The receptor's source is a woman aged 70-85 years with urothelial cancer. The sample here was PBMCs, taken around atezolizumab (anti-PD-L1) treatment. The CDR3 loop is CASSGGLAGAEETQYF. CDR3 DNA sequence: TGTGCCAGCAGTGGCGGACTAGCGGGGGCAGAAGAGACCCAGTACTTC.